This TCR beta chain was obtained from a study of T cells in localized non-small cell lung cancer. Whole-study results and caveats: Out of the top 100 tumor clones, a median 57 were seen in adjacent lung.

The CDR3 spans 14 residues. Trimming stripped 3 bases from V and 1 base from J, with 9 bases between. Germline V gene data show CDR1 as SGHNT and CDR2 as YENEEA. Data came from immunoSEQ multiplex PCR; TCRdb stores just in-frame clones and leaves some out. This sample has over 1,000 clones, with around 20% found just once. Turning to this clone: The target antigen is unknown.

The receptor's source is a woman aged 35 to 69 with stage I lung adenocarcinoma. The sample in question was normal lung tissue next to the tumor, obtained before any cancer treatment. The chain combines TRBV11-3 with TRBJ1-1; D not resolved. CDR3 bases: TGTGCCAGCAGCTTTTATCAGGAGAACACTGAAGCTTTCTTT. Amino acids: CASSFYQENTEAFF.